Following are 2 T cell receptor beta chains from one sample sequenced in a study of response to subunit inactivated influenza vaccine. TCRdb reprocessed the RT-PCR reads with MiXCR, giving one entry per CDR3 protein. The sample has roughly 780,000 distinct CDR3 sequences, about 18% seen once. This specimen was PBMCs from blood, taken about 5 days after vaccination. The receptors originated from a man aged 45 to 65 who received an inactivated influenza vaccine.

This clonotype was found a few times. The V call is TRBV9, the J call TRBJ2-5; 8 bases are a match to TRBD2. The length of the CDR3 is 16 residues. V shed 0 bases and J 5 bases; nucleotides not matched to a gene: 9. The germline V gene encodes CDR1 SGDLS and CDR2 YYNGEE. CDR3 DNA: TGTGCCAGCAGCGTAGTAGGAGCGGGAGCGTTGGAGACCCAGTACTTC. Protein: CASSVVGAGALETQYF. Variable domain in full (rest from reference TRBV9 and TRBJ2-5): DSGVTQTPKHLITATGQRVTLRCSPRSGDLSVYWYQQSLDQGLQFLIQYYNGEERAKGNILERFSAQQFPDLHSELNLSSLELGDSALYFCASSVVGAGALETQYFGPGTRLLVL.

V is TRBV7-9 and J is TRBJ2-1, with 10 bases identical to TRBD2. The V gene's germline CDR1 is SEHNR and CDR2 FQNEAQ (reference sequence). This CDR3 region has 16 residues. Trimming removed 7 bases from V and 7 bases from J; junction bases left unmatched: 13. As DNA, the CDR3 is TGTGCCAGCAATCTTAGATCGGGACTAGCGACGAATGAGCAGTTCTTC. Translation: CASNLRSGLATNEQFF. Variable domain in full (rest from reference TRBV7-9 and TRBJ2-1): DTGVSQNPRHKITKRGQNVTFRCDPISEHNRLYWYRQTLGQGPEFLTYFQNEAQLEKSRLLSDRFSAERPKGSFSTLEIQRTEQGDSAMYLCASNLRSGLATNEQFFGPGTRLTVL.